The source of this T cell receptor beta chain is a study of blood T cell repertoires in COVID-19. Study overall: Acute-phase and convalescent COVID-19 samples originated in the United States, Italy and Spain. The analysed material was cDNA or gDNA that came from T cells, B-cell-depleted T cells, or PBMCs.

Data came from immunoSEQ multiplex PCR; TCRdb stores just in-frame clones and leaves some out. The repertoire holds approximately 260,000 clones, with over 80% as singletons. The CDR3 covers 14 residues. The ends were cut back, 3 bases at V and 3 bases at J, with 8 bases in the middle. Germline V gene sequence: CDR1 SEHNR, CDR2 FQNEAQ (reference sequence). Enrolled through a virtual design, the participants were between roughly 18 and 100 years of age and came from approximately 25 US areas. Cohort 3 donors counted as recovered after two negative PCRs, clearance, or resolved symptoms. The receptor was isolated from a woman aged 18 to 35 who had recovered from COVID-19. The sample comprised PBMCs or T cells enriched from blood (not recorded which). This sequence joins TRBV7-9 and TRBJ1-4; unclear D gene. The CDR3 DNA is TGTGCCAGCAGCTTGTGGGGAGCTAATGAAAAACTGTTTTTT. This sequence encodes CASSLWGANEKLFF. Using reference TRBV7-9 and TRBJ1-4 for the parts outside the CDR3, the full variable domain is DTGVSQNPRHKITKRGQNVTFRCDPISEHNRLYWYRQTLGQGPEFLTYFQNEAQLEKSRLLSDRFSAERPKGSFSTLEIQRTEQGDSAMYLCASSLWGANEKLFFGSGTQLSVL.